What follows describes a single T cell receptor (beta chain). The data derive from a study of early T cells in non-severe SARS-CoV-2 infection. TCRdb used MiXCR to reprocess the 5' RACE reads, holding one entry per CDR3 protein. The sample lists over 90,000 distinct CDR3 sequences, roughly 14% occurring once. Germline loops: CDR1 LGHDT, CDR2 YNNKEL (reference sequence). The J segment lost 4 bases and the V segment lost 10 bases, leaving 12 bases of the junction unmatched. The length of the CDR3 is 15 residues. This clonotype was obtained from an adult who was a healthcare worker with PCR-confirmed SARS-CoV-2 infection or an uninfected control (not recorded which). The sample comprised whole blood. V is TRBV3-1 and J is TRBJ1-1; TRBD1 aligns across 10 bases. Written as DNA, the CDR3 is TGTGCCACGCCGGGACAGGGGTTCTACGGCACTGAAGCTTTCTTT. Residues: CATPGQGFYGTEAFF.